The entry that follows covers one T cell receptor beta chain sequence. Its antigen is still unknown. One entry per CDR3 protein, called by TCRdb with MiXCR from the 5' RACE reads. The data contain approximately 250,000 distinct CDR3 sequences, more than 3.5% of them singletons. This sample was taken from a study of T cells after yellow fever vaccination. Overall study results and limits: At approximately 96% for CD4 and approximately 88% for CD8, most primary-vaccination clones showed up again after the booster. Abundant contaminating clonotypes from the bulk population could appear in FACS-sorted repertoires.

V was cut by 5 bases and J by 1 base, with 7 bases left in between. Germline V gives CDR1 SGHTS, CDR2 YDEGEE. CDR3 length: 12 amino acids. V is TRBV5-8 and J is TRBJ2-7; the D gene is possibly TRBD2 (5 bases). The origin of this receptor is a young man who received the YFV17D yellow fever vaccine. The specimen comprised PBMCs, sampled 15 days after the yellow fever booster vaccination. This CDR3 reads CASRGRSYEQYV. The CDR3 bases are TGTGCCAGCAGGGGGAGATCCTACGAGCAGTACGTC.